Shown below are 10 T cell receptor beta chains from a single sample sequenced in a study of blood T cell repertoires in COVID-19. Sequenced by immunoSEQ multiplex PCR; TCRdb stores in-frame clones only, minus some. This table has hundreds of thousands of clones, about nine tenths appearing once. Input material: peripheral blood. Receptor source: a woman between 55 and 75 years old with acute or convalescent COVID-19.

In this sample, this clone turned up a few times. This chain joins TRBV23-1 and TRBJ1-6; D unresolved. TRBV23-1 is labeled an ORF, and its function is uncertain. The CDR3 is 19 residues long. The V end was cut by 0 bases, the J end by 8 bases, with 23 bases between. CDR3 in DNA: TGCGCCAGCAGTCAATCGTTTCGGGTAGGAACGGAGGATCATTCACCCCTCCACTTT. Translating gives CASSQSFRVGTEDHSPLHF.

The J gene is TRBJ2-7, the V gene TRBV27, with 10 bases aligning to TRBD1. V shed 4 bases, J shed 4 bases, and the junction held 10 bases outside the gene matches. CDR3 size: 16 residues. Germline V gene lookup returns CDR1 MNHEY and CDR2 SMNVEV (reference sequence). CDR3 coding DNA: TGTGCCAGCAGTTCCGCCCGGACAGGGGGACGTTACGAGCAGTACTTC. It codes for CASSSARTGGRYEQYF.

V is TRBV7-9 and J is TRBJ2-5; weak D call: TRBD1 (6 bases). V shed 1 base and J shed 0 bases, with 12 bases lying between them. CDR1 is SEHNR, CDR2 FQNEAQ, per germline (reference sequence). CDR3 length equals 16 residues. CDR3 sequence (DNA): TGTGCCAGCAGCTTAGTTAGGGGGTTCAACCAAGAGACCCAGTACTTC. This gives the protein CASSLVRGFNQETQYF.

The chain is built from TRBV7-2 and TRBJ2-2; D is undetermined. CDR1 is SGHTA and CDR2 is FQGNSA in the germline V gene. The CDR3 is 15 residues long. V was shortened by 3 bases and J by 1 base, with 9 bases between the two germline ends. As DNA, the CDR3 is TGTGCCAGCAGCTTGAGTACTCAGAACACCGGGGAGCTGTTTTTT. Its translation: CASSLSTQNTGELFF.

This clone has a handful of counts. V and J are TRBV9 and TRBJ2-7; D may be TRBD2 (6 bases). CDR1 SGDLS and CDR2 YYNGEE come from the germline V gene. This CDR3 region has 16 residues. With 0 bases removed from V and 6 bases from J, the gap between germline ends came to 19 bases. CDR3 DNA sequence: TGTGCCAGCAGCGTAGGACTAGGCGGGCATTTCTCCGAGCAGTACTTC. Encoded protein: CASSVGLGGHFSEQYF.

The V gene is TRBV5-1, the J gene TRBJ2-7; maybe TRBD2 (6 bases). Germline V gene sequence: CDR1 SGHRS, CDR2 YFSETQ. The CDR3 totals 15 residues. V lost 5 bases to trimming and J lost 1 base, with 16 bases between them. CDR3 loop: CASREAGLRSYEQYF. The DNA for the CDR3 is TGCGCCAGCAGGGAGGCGGGACTCCGGTCCTACGAGCAGTACTTC.

The rearrangement joins TRBV3-1 (or the pseudogene TRBV3-2) to TRBJ2-2; D remains unclear. Germline assignment: CDR1 LGHDT and CDR2 YNNKEL (reference sequence). This CDR3 has 14 residues. V lost 0 bases to trimming and J lost 3 bases, with 5 bases between them. The CDR3 protein is CASSQEVDTGELFF. CDR3 DNA: TGTGCCAGCAGCCAAGAAGTAGACACCGGGGAGCTGTTTTTT.

V is TRBV29-1 and J is TRBJ1-3; 9 positions match TRBD1. The CDR3 is 15 residues long. V dropped 3 bases and J dropped 8; count of bases not matched to a gene: 11. The V gene's germline CDR1 is SQVTM and CDR2 ANQGSEA. This CDR3 reads CSVEGSGQGGYTIYF. The CDR3 nucleotides are TGCAGCGTTGAGGGGTCGGGACAGGGTGGTTACACCATATATTTT.

As to this clone: The identical CDR3 is also encoded by other nucleotide sequences in the sample. The V and J genes are TRBV2 and TRBJ1-5, with D possibly being TRBD1 (6 bases). This CDR3 has 13 residues. Germline CDR1 and CDR2: SNHLY and FYNNEI. V shed 4 bases and J shed 4 bases, with 8 bases lying between them. In DNA form, the CDR3 reads TGTGCCAGCAGTGGTCAGGGGAATCAGCCCCAGCATTTT. It is translated as CASSGQGNQPQHF.

This chain uses TRBV28 with TRBJ2-7; D possibly corresponds to TRBD1 (6 bases). Trimming removed 4 bases at V and 0 bases at J, with 13 bases between. The CDR3 extends over 15 amino acids. Germline-derived CDR1 and CDR2 are MDHEN and SYDVKM. CDR3 region: CASSSNRDPSYEQYF. The CDR3 DNA reads as TGTGCCAGCAGTTCCAACAGGGACCCCTCCTACGAGCAGTACTTC.